Described below is a single T cell receptor (beta chain) sequence and its context. Its antigen is still unknown. No qualities accompany the bases; no much larger clone lies one base away. The entry originates in a study of blood T cell repertoires in COVID-19 (dated by TCRdb to 2019 to 2021). About the full investigation: The collaborator samples originated in the United States, Italy and Spain and spanned the acute and convalescent phases of COVID-19. Subjects who had been exposed to COVID-19, were actively infected with it, or had recovered from it provided the deeply sampled blood TCRbeta repertoires that made up the dataset. Sample metadata almost always included a de-identified subject ID, COVID-19 status, age in years and sex. Samples were obtained from the ongoing ImmuneRACE study (first 160 participants) and from over 1,000 subjects provided by 6 global collaborators. The repertoires were made available in a free public database intended to serve as a resource for research on the immune response to SARS-CoV-2. The material from the prospective study consisted of cDNA or gDNA derived from T cells, B-cell-depleted T cells, or PBMCs. Where available, HLA class I and class II types were taken from metadata supplied by the sample provider and were not determined by assay-based typing.

TCRbeta CDR3 regions were amplified from genomic DNA using the immunoSEQ Assay, a bias-controlled multiplex PCR. In the original analysis: Nucleated cell counts per sample were estimated from amplification of reference gene primers within the assay. To quantify the absolute abundance of each unique TCRbeta CDR3 rearrangement, sequence reads were collapsed and filtered. For each sample, productive Simpson clonality was calculated as the square root of Simpson's diversity index over productive rearrangements. In TCRdb, the immuneACCESS table is reduced to in-frame sequences with V and J assigned. These tables do not hold every clone; where another copy was compared, an unresolved V gene accounts for under half, and the others remain unexplained. The DNA was the basis for D and trimming; V, J and clone size are from that table. For this sample there are about 21,000 clones; roughly 90% appear just once. Clones ranked in the top ten supply 18% of the sample.

What the work shows at the level of the full study, not this receptor alone: The amount of clinical and demographic metadata varied by source and participant and was provided uncurated.

The collaborating institutions used their own protocols to collect whole blood in K2EDTA tubes. For TCRbeta analysis, collaborators shipped samples as frozen whole blood, isolated PBMCs, or DNA extracted from either of those sample types. The germline V end is reduced by 3 bases and the J end by 4 bases; junction bases left unmatched: 7. Taken from the germline V gene (reference sequence), the CDR1 and CDR2 loops are LNHDA and SQIVND. The CDR3 runs 16 residues from the cysteine to the phenylalanine. Only CDR3 DNA is held: 48 bases, read in frame from base 1. The receptor chain draws on TRBV19 and TRBJ2-5, and 11 bases in between align with TRBD1. Sequencing used peripheral blood. The sequence came from a man aged 70 or older with active COVID-19. The CDR3 protein sequence reads: CASSIMGTGGGETQYF. The nucleotide sequence is given as TGTGCCAGTAGTATCATGGGGACAGGGGGGGGAGAGACCCAGTACTTC.